The next 26 T cell receptor beta chains were all read from a single sample in a study of blood T cell repertoires in COVID-19 (dated by TCRdb to between 2020 and 2021). The library relied on the immunoSEQ multiplex PCR assay. TCRdb took this table from immuneACCESS and kept in-frame rearrangements with V and J called. Such tables lack part of the clones; where checked against another copy, unresolved V genes explain under half of the gap, and the rest is unexplained. In this sample the table shows 200,000 to 300,000 clones, 65% to 90% of which occur a single time. Roughly 4.6% of the sample is in the top ten clones. The specimen sequenced was peripheral blood. The receptors were sampled from a middle-aged man with COVID-19, enrolled during active disease.

The chain carries TRBV27 and TRBJ2-5; 10 bases line up with TRBD1. In germline, CDR1 is MNHEY, CDR2 SMNVEV (reference sequence). The V gene end was trimmed by 4 bases and the J gene end by 5 bases; junction bases not matched to a gene: 4. The CDR3 sequence is 14 residues long. The DNA for the CDR3 is TGTGCCAGCAGTTCCCCGGGACAGGGGGAGACCCAGTACTTC. Translating gives CASSSPGQGETQYF.

This rearrangement joins TRBV7-8 to TRBJ2-7; TRBD1 matches 8 bases. Per germline, CDR1 SGHVS and CDR2 FQNEAQ. The CDR3 sequence is 15 residues long. V gave up 4 bases and J gave up 2 bases; unmatched junction bases: 7. The CDR3 DNA follows: TGTGCCAGCAGCTCTCGGACAGGGAGGACCTACGAGCAGTACTTC. Encoded protein: CASSSRTGRTYEQYF.

The V gene is TRBV5-1, the J gene TRBJ2-3, with D possibly TRBD2 on 6 matching bases. Germline CDR1 and CDR2: SGHRS and YFSETQ. The CDR3 is made up of 15 amino acids. Deletions cut 2 bases from V and 0 bases from J, with 10 bases between. CDR3 in amino acids: CASSLRGASTDTQYF. CDR3 coding DNA: TGCGCCAGCAGCTTACGCGGGGCGAGCACAGATACGCAGTATTTT. Full variable domain (rest looked up from reference TRBV5-1 and TRBJ2-3): KAGVTQTPRYLIKTRGQQVTLSCSPISGHRSVSWYQQTPGQGLQFLFEYFSETQRNKGNFPGRFSGRQFSNSRSEMNVSTLELGDSALYLCASSLRGASTDTQYFGPGTRLTVL.

The chain combines TRBV2 with TRBJ1-2, with 8 bases lining up with TRBD1. Germline V gene lookup returns CDR1 SNHLY and CDR2 FYNNEI. J was trimmed by 4 bases and V by 7 bases; bases with no gene match: 8. The CDR3 is 14 residues long. The CDR3 region is CASTPGTGRYGYTF. CDR3 coding DNA: TGTGCCAGCACCCCCGGGACAGGACGCTATGGCTACACCTTC.

For the CDR3, the DNA is TGTGCCAGCAGTTTTAACAGGGGGTCATACAATGAGCAGTTCTTC. It codes for CASSFNRGSYNEQFF. The rearrangement uses TRBV27 and TRBJ2-1, with 8 positions matching TRBD1. The germline V gene encodes CDR1 MNHEY and CDR2 SMNVEV (reference sequence). CDR3 size: 15 residues. Trimming at V came to 3 bases and at J to 4 bases, leaving 5 bases not matched to a gene.

This chain's CDR3 is CASSTSGGARNEQFF. The CDR3 DNA reads TGTGCCAGCAGCACTAGCGGGGGGGCGCGGAATGAGCAGTTCTTC. V gene TRBV11-2 combines with J gene TRBJ2-1, with TRBD2 identical over 13 bases. From germline, CDR1 is SGHAT and CDR2 FQNNGV. The CDR3 extends over 15 amino acids. Trimming took 5 bases from V and 7 from J; bases not matched to a gene: 5.

This chain joins TRBV7-6 and TRBJ2-1, with D possibly matching TRBD2 (7 bases). V was cut by 0 bases and J by 8 bases, with 11 bases left in between. Germline CDR1 and CDR2: SGHVS and FNYEAQ. The CDR3 contains 14 residues. The CDR3 is CASSLAGGRDEQFF. The CDR3 DNA reads TGTGCCAGCAGCTTAGCGGGGGGGCGCGATGAGCAGTTCTTC.

This chain joins TRBV7-6 and TRBJ2-1; 9 bases are a match to TRBD1. CDR3 length equals 15 residues. From germline, CDR1 is SGHVS and CDR2 FNYEAQ. V lost 3 bases and J lost 6; bases outside the gene matches: 6. The CDR3, as DNA: TGTGCCAGCAGCTTTGGGACAGGGATTAGCAATGAGCAGTTCTTC. Translated: CASSFGTGISNEQFF.

This clone was detected a few times. The rearrangement links TRBV5-8 to TRBJ2-7; no clear D. Germline V lookup: CDR1 SGHTS, CDR2 YDEGEE. With 0 bases removed from V and 9 bases from J, the gap between germline ends came to 19 bases. The CDR3 contains 15 residues. The CDR3 loop is CASSLVGQTSVRQYF. The CDR3 DNA reads TGTGCCAGCAGCTTGGTGGGCCAGACATCAGTGAGGCAGTACTTC. Looking up the rest from reference TRBV5-8 and TRBJ2-7 gives the full variable domain: EAGVTQSPTHLIKTRGQQATLRCSPISGHTSVYWYQQALGLGLQFLLWYDEGEERNRGNFPPRFSGRQFPNYSSELNVNALELEDSALYLCASSLVGQTSVRQYFGPGTRLTVT.

The rearrangement links TRBV20-1 to TRBJ2-1; TRBD2 matches 11 bases. Germline CDR1 reads DFQATT; CDR2 reads SNEGSKA (reference sequence). The CDR3 runs to 16 residues. Germline trimming cut 3 bases from V and 4 bases from J; bases unmatched to any gene: 8. CDR3 bases: TGCAGTGCTAGTGGGCTAGCGGGGGGCCTGTACAATGAGCAGTTCTTC. Protein: CSASGLAGGLYNEQFF.

V is TRBV5-1 and J is TRBJ1-3, with unresolved D. Germline V lookup: CDR1 SGHRS, CDR2 YFSETQ. The CDR3 is made up of 15 amino acids. V lost 0 bases and J 4 bases, leaving 11 bases between the germline ends. CDR3 protein: CASSLEAPGGNTIYF. The CDR3 DNA follows: TGCGCCAGCAGCTTGGAGGCCCCGGGAGGAAACACCATATATTTT.

The chain links TRBV30 to TRBJ2-7, with D tentatively TRBD1 (6 bases). V gave up 3 bases and J gave up 0 bases, with 12 bases separating them. Looked up from germline, CDR1 is GTSNPN and CDR2 is SVGIG (reference sequence). This CDR3 is built from 14 residues. In DNA form, the CDR3 reads TGTGCCTGGAGATCTACAGGGACCTCCTACGAGCAGTACTTC. This sequence encodes CAWRSTGTSYEQYF.

The chain has TRBV28 and TRBJ1-2; no clear D. The V end was cut by 3 bases, the J end by 2 bases, with 7 bases between. The length of the CDR3 is 13 residues. Germline assignment: CDR1 MDHEN and CDR2 SYDVKM. The CDR3: CASSFRWNYGYTF. DNA of the CDR3: TGTGCCAGCAGTTTCAGATGGAACTATGGCTACACCTTC.

This sequence joins TRBV5-6 and TRBJ2-7, with D possibly being TRBD2 (7 bases). With 4 bases removed from V and 2 bases from J, the gap between germline ends came to 25 bases. Germline CDR1 is SGHDT and CDR2 is YYEEEE. The CDR3 is made up of 18 amino acids. CDR3 coding DNA: TGTGCCAGCAGCCAGACAGGACAAACACCGGGACTAACCTACGAGCAGTACTTC. Translated: CASSQTGQTPGLTYEQYF.

This sequence joins TRBV3-1 (or the pseudogene TRBV3-2) and TRBJ2-3; 11 positions agree with TRBD2. The CDR3 spans 16 residues. Germline assignment: CDR1 LGHDT and CDR2 YNNKEL (reference sequence). The V and J ends lost 5 bases and 2 bases, in that order; junction bases with no gene match: 6. The CDR3 DNA reads as TGTGCCAGCAGCGAAACTAGCGGGGGACTCACAGATACGCAGTATTTT. Translated, it gives CASSETSGGLTDTQYF.

This sequence joins TRBV3-1 (or the pseudogene TRBV3-2) and TRBJ2-2; D possibly corresponds to TRBD2 (6 bases). The CDR3 has 16 amino acids. Trimming took 4 bases from V and 0 from J, leaving 12 bases between them. Germline CDR1 is LGHDT and CDR2 is YNNKEL (reference sequence). The CDR3: CASSPVAGPNTGELFF. CDR3 DNA: TGTGCCAGCAGCCCCGTGGCGGGACCGAACACCGGGGAGCTGTTTTTT.

The chain uses TRBV7-5 and TRBJ2-3; the D call TRBD1 from the table was never checked on the DNA. TRBV7-5 is tagged as a pseudogene. The CDR3 spans 15 residues. DNA for the CDR3: TGTGCCAGAAGCGCGCTTGACAGGGTCACAGATACGCAGTATTTT. Its translation is CARSALDRVTDTQYF.

This clone has just one count. V and J are TRBV2 and TRBJ1-4, with D possibly TRBD1 on 6 matching bases. Trimming removed 4 bases at V and 2 bases at J, with 11 bases between. The CDR3 loop spans 15 amino acids. From germline, CDR1 is SNHLY and CDR2 FYNNEI. The CDR3 DNA sequence: TGTGCCAGCAGTGTGGAGGGGGGGACTAATGAAAAACTGTTTTTT. The encoded protein is CASSVEGGTNEKLFF.

The chain links TRBV27 to TRBJ2-7; no clear D gene. Trimming shortened V by 5 bases and J by 0 bases, and 8 bases separated the two germline ends. Germline assignment: CDR1 MNHEY and CDR2 SMNVEV (reference sequence). The CDR3 is made up of 13 amino acids. CDR3 bases: TGTGCCAGCAGTCTCTCAGGCTCCTACGAGCAGTACTTC. Translating gives CASSLSGSYEQYF.

V gene TRBV7-3 combines with J gene TRBJ2-7, with 8 bases that match TRBD2. The junction had 7 bases not matched to a gene; V was cut back by 5 bases and J by 4 bases. Per germline, CDR1 SGHTA and CDR2 FQGTGA. CDR3 size: 14 residues. As DNA, the CDR3 is TGTGCCAGCAGCCCCTCGGCGGGGGGATACGAGCAGTACTTC. The encoded protein is CASSPSAGGYEQYF.

The V call is TRBV6-2 or TRBV6-3, the J call TRBJ1-1; D ambiguous. V lost 2 bases and J lost 8, with 12 bases in between. CDR3 length equals 13 residues. Germline V lookup: CDR1 MNHEY, CDR2 SVGEGT. CDR3: CASSYGQRYEAFF. The CDR3 nucleotides read TGTGCCAGCAGTTACGGCCAGCGATACGAAGCTTTCTTT.

The gene calls are TRBV7-2 and TRBJ1-1, with a possible D match to TRBD1 (5 bases). V lost 1 base and J lost 0, with 9 bases in between. This CDR3 has 15 amino acids. Germline CDR1 reads SGHTA; CDR2 reads FQGNSA. The CDR3: CASSLVRGMNTEAFF. The DNA for the CDR3 is TGTGCCAGCAGCTTAGTAAGGGGAATGAACACTGAAGCTTTCTTT.

The V call is TRBV19, the J call TRBJ2-3; 8 bases line up with TRBD2. Germline V gives CDR1 LNHDA, CDR2 SQIVND (reference sequence). V was clipped by 5 bases and J by 5 bases; unmatched bases: 9. This CDR3 region has 15 residues. CDR3 coding DNA: TGTGCCAGTAGTGATTCAGCGGGGGTACGAGATACGCAGTATTTT. Encoded protein: CASSDSAGVRDTQYF.

This clone was seen a single time. The chain recombines TRBV3-1 (or the pseudogene TRBV3-2) with TRBJ1-6, with 8 nucleotides matching TRBD1. Trimming removed 1 base from V and 6 bases from J; junction bases left unmatched: 5. Germline-derived CDR1 and CDR2 are LGHDT and YNNKEL (reference sequence). The CDR3 contains 16 residues. The CDR3 spells CASSQALTGANSPLHF. The CDR3 nucleotides read TGTGCCAGCAGCCAAGCTCTGACAGGGGCTAATTCACCCCTCCACTTT.

The rearrangement links TRBV3-1 (or the pseudogene TRBV3-2) to TRBJ2-2; 7 positions agree with TRBD2. The CDR3 has 16 residues. Germline V gene data show CDR1 as LGHDT and CDR2 as YNNKEL (reference sequence). The trim removed 0 bases at V and 5 bases at J, leaving 6 bases unmatched. The CDR3 loop reads CASSQEGAGETGELFF. The CDR3 nucleotides read TGTGCCAGCAGCCAAGAAGGGGCGGGGGAGACCGGGGAGCTGTTTTTT.

The chain combines TRBV6-5 with TRBJ2-2; D possibly corresponds to TRBD1 (8 bases). Germline CDR1 reads MNHEY; CDR2 reads SVGAGI. This CDR3 has 16 residues. V lost 4 bases and J lost 6, with 18 bases in between. The chain's CDR3 is CASSSGRQGRAGELFF. The CDR3 nucleotides are TGTGCCAGCAGTTCCGGTAGACAGGGGAGGGCCGGGGAGCTGTTTTTT.